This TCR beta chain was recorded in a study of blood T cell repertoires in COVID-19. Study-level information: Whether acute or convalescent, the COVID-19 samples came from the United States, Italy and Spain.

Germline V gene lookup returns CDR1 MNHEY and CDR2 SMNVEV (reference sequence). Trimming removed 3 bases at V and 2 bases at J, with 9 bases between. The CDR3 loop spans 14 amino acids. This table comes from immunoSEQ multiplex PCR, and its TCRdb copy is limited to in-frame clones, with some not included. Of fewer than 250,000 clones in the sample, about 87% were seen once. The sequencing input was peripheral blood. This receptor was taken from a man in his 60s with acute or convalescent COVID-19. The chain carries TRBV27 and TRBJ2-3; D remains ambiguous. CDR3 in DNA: TGTGCCAGCAGTTTTAGAGGCCCCACAGATACGCAGTATTTT. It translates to CASSFRGPTDTQYF.